This is a list of T cell receptor beta chains from one sample in a study of shared clonotypes between healthy human individuals. Profiling relied on immunoSEQ multiplex PCR, and the TCRdb table lists in-frame clones only, not all of them. The profile shows some 2,500,000 clones, over 85% of them singletons. The sample was naive CD4+ T cells from PBMCs. The source is a man aged 18 to 29 in good health. Some clones in this sample may be carry-over from other donors' samples. Each CDR3 is given with its conserved first and last residue. A D gene is named only where the DNA matches it firmly. The size entry is marked missing in some rows and otherwise reads once, few, many or a size class.

clone size | J gene | D gene | V gene | CDR3 protein | CDR3 DNA
NA | TRBJ1-2 | NA | TRBV6-5 | CASCGRAGGYTF | TGTGCCAGCTGCGGACGGGCGGGTGGCTACACCTTC
few | TRBJ1-5 | TRBD1 | TRBV28 | CASRRTGEFQPQHF | TGTGCCAGCAGGAGGACAGGGGAGTTTCAGCCCCAGCATTTT
NA | TRBJ2-5 | NA | TRBV5-1 | CASSPGLLRYF | TGCGCCAGCAGCCCCGGGCTTCTACGTTACTTC
NA | TRBJ2-7 | NA | TRBV6-4 | CASSEVSGGEQYF | TGTGCCAGCAGTGAAGTCTCTGGTGGCGAGCAGTACTTC
NA | TRBJ1-1 | NA | TRBV7-8 | CASSLDPGGGVYSWAFF | TGTGCCAGCAGCTTAGACCCCGGCGGGGGTGTTTATTCTTGGGCTTTCTTT
NA | TRBJ1-5 | NA | TRBV4-2 | CASSPERSGQPQHF | TGTGCCAGCAGCCCCGAAAGAAGTGGGCAGCCCCAGCATTTT
once | TRBJ1-2 | NA | TRBV18 | CASSPTAVGYTF | TGTGCCAGCTCCCCGACAGCGGTTGGCTACACCTTC
once | TRBJ2-1 | NA | TRBV27 | CASSSLGGGSYNEQFF | TGTGCCAGCAGTTCCTTAGGGGGAGGGTCCTACAATGAGCAGTTCTTC
NA | TRBJ2-1 | NA | TRBV28 | CASSFSGNYNEQFF | TGTGCCAGCAGTTTTAGCGGAAACTACAATGAGCAGTTCTTC
NA | TRBJ1-5 | TRBD1 | TRBV5-1 | CASSDGTGWDQPQHF | TGCGCCAGCAGCGACGGGACAGGTTGGGATCAGCCCCAGCATTTT
NA | TRBJ2-7 | TRBD1 | TRBV29-1 | CSVDSQGGPYEQYF | TGCAGCGTTGACTCCCAAGGGGGCCCCTACGAGCAGTACTTC
NA | TRBJ1-2 | TRBD1 | TRBV2 | CASSPGTGFGYTF | TGTGCCAGCAGCCCAGGGACAGGGTTTGGCTACACCTTC
NA | TRBJ1-2 | NA | TRBV28 | CASSSPRMGAEGYTF | TGTGCCAGCAGTTCCCCCCGCATGGGGGCAGAGGGCTACACCTTC
NA | TRBJ2-3 | NA | TRBV9 | CASSVASRGTDTQYF | TGTGCCAGCAGCGTAGCGTCCCGGGGCACAGATACGCAGTATTTT
NA | TRBJ1-3 | TRBD1 | TRBV5-1 | CASSDDRAAGNTIYF | TGCGCCAGCAGCGACGACAGGGCCGCTGGAAACACCATATATTTT
NA | TRBJ1-2 | NA | TRBV5-1 | CASSQTDFYGYTF | TGCGCCAGCAGCCAGACAGATTTCTATGGCTACACCTTC
NA | TRBJ2-1 | NA | TRBV11-2 | CASSLGGNYNEQFF | TGTGCCAGCAGCTTAGGCGGTAACTACAATGAGCAGTTCTTC
NA | TRBJ2-3 | TRBD2 | TRBV4-2 | CASSQGAGGSSTDTQYF | TGTGCCAGCAGCCAAGGGGCGGGAGGCTCTAGCACAGATACGCAGTATTTT
NA | TRBJ1-1 | TRBD1 | TRBV28 | CASSLIVAGGRNEAFF | TGTGCCAGCAGTTTAATTGTGGCAGGGGGACGGAATGAAGCTTTCTTT
NA | TRBJ2-7 | NA | TRBV18 | CASSPPPPAEWQYF | TGTGCTAGCTCACCACCGCCCCCGGCAGAGTGGCAGTACTTC
NA | TRBJ2-7 | TRBD1 | TRBV5-3 | CARSPAWDRAYEQYF | TGTGCCAGAAGCCCGGCGTGGGACAGGGCATACGAGCAGTACTTC
NA | TRBJ2-3 | TRBD2 | TRBV5-1 | CASERGLAGVTDTQYF | TGCGCCAGCGAACGAGGACTAGCGGGAGTAACAGATACGCAGTATTTT
once | TRBJ2-7 | NA | TRBV10-1 | CASSPQGSSYEQYF | TGCGCCAGCAGCCCACAGGGTTCTTCCTACGAGCAGTACTTC
NA | TRBJ2-1 | NA | TRBV7-3 | CASSLNSRIYNEQFF | TGTGCCAGCAGCTTAAATTCACGGATCTACAATGAGCAGTTCTTC
NA | TRBJ2-1 | TRBD1 | TRBV25-1 | CASIEGARNEQFF | TGTGCCAGCATAGAGGGGGCGAGGAATGAGCAGTTCTTC
NA | TRBJ2-1 | NA | TRBV27 | CASSFGVGPLNEQFF | TGTGCCAGCAGTTTTGGAGTAGGACCTCTCAATGAGCAGTTCTTC
NA | TRBJ1-1 | NA | TRBV5-1 | CASSSHLPDTEAFF | TGCGCCAGCAGCTCTCACCTCCCGGACACTGAAGCTTTCTTT
few | TRBJ1-1 | NA | TRBV29-1 | CSPLGQLSAEAFF | TGCAGCCCTCTAGGGCAACTCTCCGCTGAAGCTTTCTTT
NA | TRBJ2-1 | NA | TRBV5-1 | CASSLLASSGEQFF | TGCGCCAGCAGCTTGCTAGCGAGTTCCGGTGAGCAGTTCTTC
NA | TRBJ1-5 | TRBD1 | TRBV7-8 | CASSSDRGPVGQPQHF | TGTGCCAGCAGCTCAGACAGGGGGCCTGTCGGTCAGCCCCAGCATTTT
NA | TRBJ2-3 | TRBD2 | TRBV7-3 | CASSLAGSTDTQYF | TGTGCCAGCAGCCTAGCGGGTAGCACAGATACGCAGTATTTT
NA | TRBJ2-4 | TRBD2 | TRBV28 | CASSLKTAVGLAGRGSKNIQYF | TGTGCCAGCAGTTTAAAAACTGCTGTAGGTCTAGCGGGGCGAGGGTCCAAAAACATTCAGTACTTC
once | TRBJ2-7 | TRBD2 | TRBV6-4 | CASSDSRWPGGDEQYF | TGTGCCAGCAGTGACTCGAGGTGGCCGGGAGGCGACGAGCAGTACTTC
NA | TRBJ2-3 | NA | TRBV19 | CASSATEVRADTQYF | TGTGCCAGTAGTGCCACCGAGGTACGCGCAGATACGCAGTATTTT
NA | TRBJ2-2 | NA | TRBV7-2 | CASGRANGELFF | TGTGCCAGCGGCAGGGCAAACGGGGAGCTGTTTTTT
once | TRBJ1-1 | NA | TRBV5-4 | CASSSGQPENTEAFF | TGTGCCAGCAGCTCTGGACAACCTGAGAACACTGAAGCTTTCTTT
NA | TRBJ2-7 | TRBD1 | TRBV27 | CASSRPTGAAGEQYF | TGTGCCAGCAGTCGGCCGACAGGGGCCGCGGGCGAGCAGTACTTC
NA | TRBJ2-3 | NA | TRBV9 | CASSESGASTDTQYF | TGTGCCAGCAGCGAATCCGGGGCGTCCACAGATACGCAGTATTTT
NA | TRBJ2-5 | TRBD2 | TRBV7-9 | CASSLTGGETQYF | TGTGCCAGCAGCTTGACGGGAGGAGAGACCCAGTACTTC
NA | TRBJ2-5 | NA | TRBV27 | CASSPSATRGAETQYF | TGTGCCAGCAGTCCCTCCGCTACCAGGGGAGCTGAGACCCAGTACTTC
NA | TRBJ2-7 | TRBD2 | TRBV7-8 | CASSILAGGSYEQYF | TGTGCCAGCAGCATACTAGCGGGAGGCTCCTACGAGCAGTACTTC
NA | TRBJ1-2 | NA | TRBV30 | CAWSGGAVPLYGYTF | TGTGCCTGGAGTGGTGGGGCAGTTCCCCTCTATGGCTACACCTTC
few | TRBJ2-5 | NA | TRBV20-1 | CSAKRGTPNHF | TGCAGCGCGAAACGAGGGACTCCTAACCACTTC
NA | TRBJ2-2 | NA | TRBV7-3 | CASSLERNTGELFF | TGTGCCAGCAGCCTCGAGCGGAACACCGGGGAGCTGTTTTTT
NA | TRBJ1-4 | TRBD1 | TRBV7-9 | CASSSRDREKLFF | TGTGCCAGCAGCTCGCGGGACAGGGAAAAACTGTTTTTT
NA | TRBJ1-5 | TRBD1 | TRBV18 | CASSPDRGVQPQHF | TGTGCCAGCTCACCCGACAGGGGAGTTCAGCCCCAGCATTTT
NA | TRBJ2-7 | NA | TRBV7-9 | CASSSGGTSYEQYF | TGTGCCAGCAGCAGCGGCGGTACCTCCTACGAGCAGTACTTC
NA | TRBJ2-3 | TRBD2 | TRBV4-2 | CASSPRLAGAVDTQYF | TGTGCCAGCAGCCCCCGACTAGCGGGAGCGGTAGATACGCAGTATTTT
NA | TRBJ2-3 | TRBD2 | TRBV7-8 | CASSALAGGNTDTQYF | TGTGCCAGCAGCGCACTAGCGGGTGGTAACACAGATACGCAGTATTTT
once | TRBJ1-3 | TRBD1 | TRBV25-1 | CASGDRASGNTIYF | TGTGCCAGCGGGGACAGGGCCTCTGGAAACACCATATATTTT
NA | TRBJ2-7 | TRBD2 | TRBV27 | CASSQRLAGGYEQYF | TGTGCCAGCAGTCAACGACTAGCGGGAGGGTACGAGCAGTACTTC
NA | TRBJ1-2 | NA | TRBV11-3 | CASSEGPEHF | TGTGCCAGCAGCGAGGGGCCAGAGCACTTC
once | TRBJ1-1 | NA | TRBV7-3 | CASSSTGSNTEAFF | TGTGCCAGCAGCTCGACAGGCTCTAACACTGAAGCTTTCTTT
NA | TRBJ2-6 | NA | TRBV11-2 | CASSFWVAEKGSGANVLTF | TGTGCCAGCAGCTTTTGGGTGGCCGAGAAGGGATCTGGGGCCAACGTCCTGACTTTC
NA | TRBJ2-3 | TRBD1 | TRBV29-1 | CSVQTGWTDTQYF | TGCAGCGTCCAGACAGGGTGGACAGATACGCAGTATTTT
NA | TRBJ2-5 | TRBD2 | TRBV10-3 | CAIRTGTSGRGGETQYF | TGTGCCATCAGGACCGGGACTAGCGGGAGAGGGGGGGAGACCCAGTACTTC
NA | TRBJ2-1 | TRBD2 | TRBV5-4 | CASSLSGGSQGEQFF | TGTGCCAGCAGCTTGTCTGGCGGGAGTCAGGGTGAGCAGTTCTTC